This TCR beta chain was sequenced for a study of blood T cell repertoires in COVID-19. Looking at the study overall: Samples representing acute and convalescent COVID-19 were sourced from the United States, Italy and Spain.

Trimming cost V 1 base and J 11 bases; bases outside gene matches: 5. The CDR3 spans 15 residues. The V gene's germline CDR1 is SEHNR and CDR2 FQNEAQ (reference sequence). Original processing methods: Amplification from reference gene primers served as the basis for estimated nucleated cell counts. Clones were read by immunoSEQ multiplex PCR, and TCRdb kept only the in-frame ones, dropping some. That table gives V, J and clone size, and the DNA gave D and trimming. Of 180,000 or so clones in the sample, roughly 80% were seen once. In this sample, this clone turned up a few times. The rearrangement uses TRBV7-9 and TRBJ1-6, with 10 bases lining up with TRBD1. The source of this sequence is a woman between 40 and 55 years old with COVID-19, enrolled during active disease. The sequencing input was peripheral blood. CDR3 in DNA: TGTGCCAGCAGCTTAGGGGACAGGGGTATGGCACCCCTCCACTTT. Translating it yields CASSLGDRGMAPLHF. The full variable domain, in which reference TRBV7-9 and TRBJ1-6 provide the parts outside the CDR3, is DTGVSQNPRHKITKRGQNVTFRCDPISEHNRLYWYRQTLGQGPEFLTYFQNEAQLEKSRLLSDRFSAERPKGSFSTLEIQRTEQGDSAMYLCASSLGDRGMAPLHFGNGTRLTVT.